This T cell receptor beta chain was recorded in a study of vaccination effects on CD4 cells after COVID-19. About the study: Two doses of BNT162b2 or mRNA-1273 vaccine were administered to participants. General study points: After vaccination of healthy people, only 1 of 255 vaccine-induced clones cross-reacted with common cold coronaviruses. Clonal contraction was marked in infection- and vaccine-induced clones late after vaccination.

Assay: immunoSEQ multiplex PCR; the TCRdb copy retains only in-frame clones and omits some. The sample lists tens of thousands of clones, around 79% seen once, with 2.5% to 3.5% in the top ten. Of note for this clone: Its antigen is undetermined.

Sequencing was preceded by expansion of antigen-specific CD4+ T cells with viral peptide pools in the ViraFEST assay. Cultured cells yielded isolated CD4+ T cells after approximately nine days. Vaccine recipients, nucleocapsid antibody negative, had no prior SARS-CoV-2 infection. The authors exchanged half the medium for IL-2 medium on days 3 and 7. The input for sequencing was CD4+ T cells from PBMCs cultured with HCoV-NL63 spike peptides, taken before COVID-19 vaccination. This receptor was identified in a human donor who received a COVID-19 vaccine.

CDR3: CASSLNPPGIVRDTQYF. In nucleotides, the CDR3 is TGTGCCAGCAGCTTAAACCCCCCTGGGATAGTCCGCGATACGCAGTATTTT. The chain uses TRBV7-3 and TRBJ2-3; D gene ambiguous. This CDR3 is built from 17 residues. Deletions cut 1 base from V and 6 bases from J, with 20 bases between. The V gene's germline CDR1 is SGHTA and CDR2 FQGTGA.